Following are 21 T cell receptor beta chains from one sample sequenced in a study of blood T cells in healthy people across ages. Combining a sample-barcoded 5' primer with a J-beta primer mix, a second PCR ran for about 6 to 12 cycles. Each CDR3 protein gets one entry after TCRdb re-called the 5' RACE reads with MiXCR. This sample has hundreds of thousands of distinct CDR3 sequences, with roughly 30% found just once. Material for sequencing was blood. These receptor sequences come from a woman older than 75 in good health.

This clonotype was counted a single time. The rearrangement links TRBV5-1 to TRBJ1-2; 9 bases are a match to TRBD1. V was clipped by 6 bases and J by 2 bases; unmatched bases: 8. The CDR3 totals 15 residues. Germline V CDR1 and CDR2: SGHRS, YFSETQ. CDR3 protein: CASTTGQGRNYGYTF. CDR3 sequence (DNA): TGCGCCAGCACTACCGGACAGGGGAGAAACTATGGCTACACCTTC.

At least ten counts were recorded for this clonotype. The CDR3 is CASSLGANLGEQYF. The CDR3 coding sequence is TGTGCCAGCAGCTTAGGCGCTAATCTGGGCGAGCAGTACTTC. The V gene is TRBV7-9, the J gene TRBJ2-7; no clear D. This CDR3 is 14 amino acids long. Germline CDR1 reads SEHNR; CDR2 reads FQNEAQ (reference sequence). V gave up 1 base and J gave up 6 bases, with 13 bases separating them.

Worth noting for this clonotype: A much larger clone lies one base from this, so it may be a read error. The chain couples TRBV5-5 to TRBJ1-2, with unresolved D. Germline assignment: CDR1 SGHKS and CDR2 YYEKEE (reference sequence). The CDR3 extends over 14 amino acids. CDR3 nucleotide sequence: TGTACCAGCAGCGCGCACAGTGAGATTAATGGCTACACCTTC. This codes for CTSSAHSEINGYTF.

The chain recombines TRBV28 with TRBJ1-1; 8 nucleotides match TRBD1. The CDR3 has 16 amino acids. From germline, CDR1 is MDHEN and CDR2 SYDVKM. J gave up 6 bases and V 5 bases, and 14 bases lay outside the gene matches. CDR3 residues: CASSPPTGAMRAEAFF. CDR3 sequence (DNA): TGTGCCAGCAGTCCGCCGACAGGGGCGATGAGAGCTGAAGCTTTCTTT.

This clonotype was found many times. This chain links TRBV5-1 with TRBJ2-3; a weak D match, TRBD2 (6 bases). The length of the CDR3 is 15 residues. Germline V gene lookup returns CDR1 SGHRS and CDR2 YFSETQ. The V and J ends lost 1 base and 6 bases respectively, with 15 bases between them. CDR3 protein: CASSLSGVDPDTQYF. The CDR3 DNA reads as TGCGCCAGCAGCTTGTCGGGGGTCGATCCGGATACGCAGTATTTT.

This clonotype showed up many times. A much larger clone lies one base from this, so it may be a read error. The chain links TRBV9 to TRBJ2-5; 11 nucleotides match TRBD2. The length of the CDR3 is 16 residues. V dropped 2 bases and J dropped 11; count of bases not matched to a gene: 14. Germline lookup yields CDR1 SGDLS and CDR2 YYNGEE. The CDR3 DNA reads TGTGCCAGCAGCGTGTTAGCGGGGGGGCCTAACAATGAGCAGTACTTC. Translated: CASSVLAGGPNNEQYF.

This clonotype was recorded at least ten times. The chain joins TRBV6-1 to TRBJ2-6; possibly TRBD2 for D (5 bases). This CDR3 region has 15 residues. The V gene's germline CDR1 is MNHNS and CDR2 SASEGT. Trimming cost V 8 bases and J 0 bases, with 11 bases left between them. The CDR3 region is CASGGRGSGANVLTF. In DNA form, the CDR3 reads TGTGCCAGCGGAGGACGGGGCTCTGGGGCCAACGTCCTGACTTTC.

Regarding this clonotype: A read error may explain this, as a much larger clone is one base away. V and J are TRBV5-6 and TRBJ1-2, with 9 bases matching TRBD1. J lost 4 bases, V lost 4 bases, and 5 bases had no gene match. The CDR3 length is 14 residues. CDR1 SGHDT and CDR2 YYEEEE come from the germline V gene. As DNA, the CDR3 is TGTGCCAGCAGCGGGACGACAGGGGGCTATGGCTACACCTTC. It codes for CASSGTTGGYGYTF.

The table lists this clonotype with many counts. This chain uses TRBV10-3 with TRBJ2-3; D unresolved. Germline V lookup: CDR1 ENHRY, CDR2 SYGVKD. The CDR3 is 15 amino acids. The ends were cut back, 6 bases at V and 2 bases at J, with 15 bases in the middle. For the CDR3, the DNA is TGTGCCATCAGCGCCCCAGCGCCTGTCACAGATACGCAGTATTTT. It specifies CAISAPAPVTDTQYF.

This chain joins TRBV6-6 and TRBJ2-2; D not resolved. CDR1 and CDR2 from the germline V gene are MNHNY and SVGAGI (reference sequence). Deletions cut 6 bases from V and 7 bases from J, with 12 bases between. The CDR3 contains 13 residues. This chain's CDR3 is CASSPGSDGELFF. The CDR3 coding sequence is TGTGCCAGCAGCCCTGGGTCCGACGGGGAGCTGTTTTTT.

This clonotype was observed many times. The chain couples TRBV20-1 to TRBJ1-1, with a possible D match to TRBD1 (6 bases). Germline lookup yields CDR1 DFQATT and CDR2 SNEGSKA (reference sequence). The length of the CDR3 is 13 residues. V gave up 3 bases and J gave up 7 bases, with 15 bases separating them. The CDR3 spells CSARGRGGHEAFF. Written as DNA, the CDR3 is TGCAGTGCTAGGGGGAGGGGGGGACATGAAGCTTTCTTT.

The gene calls are TRBV9 and TRBJ1-1, with TRBD1 matching over 7 bases. Trimming removed 0 bases from V and 4 bases from J; junction bases left unmatched: 9. Germline CDR1 SGDLS, CDR2 YYNGEE. This CDR3 has 16 residues. The DNA of the CDR3 is TGTGCCAGCAGCGTAGCAGGTCAGGGGGGTGGCACTGAAGCTTTCTTT. Protein product: CASSVAGQGGGTEAFF.

Turning to this clonotype: Just one base apart from a much larger clone, this may be a read error. The chain carries TRBV3-1 and TRBJ2-1; 10 nucleotides align to TRBD2. The CDR3 consists of 14 residues. CDR1 is LGHDT and CDR2 is YNNKEL in the germline V gene (reference sequence). With V trimmed by 1 base and J by 12 bases, 6 bases remained unmatched. Here the CDR3 DNA reads TGTGCCAGCAGCCAAGTAGCTAGCGGGGGTGGGCAGTTCTTC. Residues: CASSQVASGGGQFF.

This clonotype has at least ten counts. This may be a read error, as it is one base from a much larger clone. This sequence joins TRBV7-9 and TRBJ2-7, with D possibly called TRBD1 or TRBD2 (6 bases each). Germline V gene data show CDR1 as SEHNR and CDR2 as FQNEAQ (reference sequence). There are 13 residues in the CDR3. V dropped 4 bases and J dropped 6 bases, with 13 bases sitting between them. For the CDR3, the DNA is TGTGCCAGCAGCTCTTTACAGGGAGGCGAGCAGTACTTC. Protein sequence: CASSSLQGGEQYF.

The chain couples TRBV5-1 to TRBJ2-3, with D tentatively TRBD2 (5 bases). This CDR3 has 15 amino acids. Germline V lookup: CDR1 SGHRS, CDR2 YFSETQ. Trimming stripped 4 bases from V and 3 bases from J, with 15 bases between. CDR3 in amino acids: CASSPGGSQTDTQYF. The DNA of the CDR3 is TGCGCCAGCAGCCCAGGAGGTTCCCAGACAGATACGCAGTATTTT.

Comment on this clonotype: A read error may be the cause here, since a much bigger clone is one base away. CDR3 sequence (DNA): TGTGCCAGCAGTGAGGCTAGCGGGGGGGCAGGGGAGACCCAGTACTTC. This encodes CASSEASGGAGETQYF. This chain links TRBV2 with TRBJ2-5; 12 bases match TRBD2. V lost 3 bases, J lost 5 bases, and 7 bases stayed unmatched. There are 16 residues in the CDR3. Germline V gene lookup returns CDR1 SNHLY and CDR2 FYNNEI.

This clonotype has ten or more counts. This chain joins TRBV29-1 and TRBJ1-2; tentatively, D is TRBD1 (5 bases). The V gene lost 0 bases and the J gene lost 7 bases, with 9 bases spanning the gap. The CDR3 totals 12 residues. Germline values: CDR1 SQVTM, CDR2 ANQGSEA. The CDR3 bases are TGCAGCGTTGAAGAAGCAGGGTTTGGCTACACCTTC. It specifies CSVEEAGFGYTF.

The chain recombines TRBV7-2 with TRBJ2-4; D gene ambiguous. The J call is doubtful: the DNA matches TRBJ2-7 better. CDR1 SGHTA and CDR2 FQGNSA come from the germline V gene. This CDR3 spans 14 amino acids. Written as DNA, the CDR3 is TGTGCCAGCAGCTTACGGCCAGATTTTTACGAGCAGTACTTC. Translation gives CASSLRPDFYEQYF.

This clonotype was counted between two and nine times. The rearrangement joins TRBV5-6 to TRBJ1-4, with D unclear. The CDR3 is 17 amino acids. Trimming removed 1 base at V and 7 bases at J, with 20 bases between. Germline V gives CDR1 SGHDT, CDR2 YYEEEE. The DNA of the CDR3 is TGTGCCAGCAGCTTGTTCCTTCGAGAGGCGCCGGGTGAAAAACTGTTTTTT. Protein: CASSLFLREAPGEKLFF.

At least ten counts were recorded for this clonotype. The chain combines TRBV4-1 with TRBJ2-1; 13 positions agree with TRBD2. The CDR3 is made up of 17 amino acids. Germline V gives CDR1 MGHRA, CDR2 YSYEKL. V dropped 2 bases and J dropped 4; count of bases not matched to a gene: 5. The CDR3 region is CASSQRLAGGAYNEQFF. In DNA form, the CDR3 reads TGCGCCAGCAGCCAAAGACTAGCGGGGGGCGCGTACAATGAGCAGTTCTTC.

This clonotype was observed at least ten times. The V gene is TRBV9, the J gene TRBJ2-3; tentatively, D is TRBD2 (6 bases). Germline V gives CDR1 SGDLS, CDR2 YYNGEE. This CDR3 region has 15 residues. Deletions cut 3 bases from V and 4 bases from J, with 15 bases between. CDR3 amino acids: CASSERRDSADTQYF. CDR3 DNA sequence: TGTGCCAGCAGCGAGAGACGGGACTCCGCAGATACGCAGTATTTT.